This T cell receptor (beta chain) was found in a study of shared clonotypes between healthy human individuals. Findings of the study overall: Relative to clonotypes present in all four donors, those not shared had lower generation probabilities.

Assay: immunoSEQ multiplex PCR; the TCRdb copy retains only in-frame clones and omits some. The data show about 1.5 million clones, 95% to 99% seen once. In regard to this clone: Its antigen is not identified. Germline and junction disagree at one end, which may indicate a read error.

This CDR3 contains 12 residues. The germline V gene has CDR1 SSHAT and CDR2 FNYEAQ (reference sequence). This chain joins TRBV7-7 and TRBJ2-5, with D uncertain. The TCR comes from a young man in good health. The sample taken for sequencing was naive CD4+ T cells sorted from blood. The subset: CD45RA+ positively selected. CDR3 sequence reads: CASSLERETQYF. Written as DNA, the CDR3 is TGTGCTAGCAGCTTAGAGAGAGAGACCCAGTACTTC.